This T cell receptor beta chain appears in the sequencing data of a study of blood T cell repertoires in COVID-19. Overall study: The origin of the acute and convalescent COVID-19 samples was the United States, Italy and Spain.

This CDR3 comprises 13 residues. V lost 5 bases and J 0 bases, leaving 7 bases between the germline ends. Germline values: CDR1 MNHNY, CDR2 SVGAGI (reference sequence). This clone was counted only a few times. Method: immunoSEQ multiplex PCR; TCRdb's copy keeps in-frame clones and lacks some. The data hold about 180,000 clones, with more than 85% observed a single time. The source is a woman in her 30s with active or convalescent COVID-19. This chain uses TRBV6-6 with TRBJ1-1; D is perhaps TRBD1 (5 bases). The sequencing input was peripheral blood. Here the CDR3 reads CASSRQLNTEAFF. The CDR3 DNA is TGTGCCAGCAGTCGACAGTTGAACACTGAAGCTTTCTTT.